This T cell receptor (beta chain) is from a study of T cells after yellow fever vaccination. MiXCR, run by TCRdb on the 5' RACE reads, gives a single entry per CDR3 protein. The sample consists of 450,000 to 600,000 distinct CDR3 sequences, 17% of them appearing once. In this sample, this clonotype turned up a few times. Trimming stripped 4 bases from V and 8 bases from J, with 15 bases between. The V gene's germline CDR1 is SGHRS and CDR2 YFSETQ. The CDR3 covers 13 residues. The sample consisted of PBMCs, taken about 5 days after the first yellow fever vaccination. The genes are TRBV5-1 and TRBJ1-2, with D unclear. The source of this sequence is a man between 18 and 35 years old who received the YFV17D yellow fever vaccine. CDR3 nucleotide sequence: TGCGCCAGCAGCCCGAGGAGGTTCGGGGGCTACACCTTC. It encodes CASSPRRFGGYTF.